The clone carrying this T cell receptor beta chain was seen only a few times. Its antigen is currently unknown. 13 Jbeta primers and 60 Vbeta primers were used for the PCR. Data came from immunoSEQ multiplex PCR; TCRdb stores just in-frame clones and leaves some out. The sample consists of some 95,000 clones, under 75% of them appearing once. The sample is drawn from a study of cytomegalovirus exposure and HLA in healthy donors. Study-wide points: Per a later analysis, 18,000 or so TCR beta sequences showed association with HLA alleles at 0.05 false discovery rate. It was in a later analysis that TCR association rates were seen to vary by HLA locus, highest for DRB1 and lowest for HLA-C.

V shed 5 bases and J 2 bases; nucleotides not matched to a gene: 3. Germline loops: CDR1 SGHKS, CDR2 YYEKEE (reference sequence). This CDR3 has 13 amino acids. This chain joins TRBV5-5 and TRBJ1-2, with TRBD1 matching over 7 bases. This TCR was recovered from a female donor in good health and CMV-seronegative. Sequencing input: PBMCs. The CDR3 is CASREGQNYGYTF. DNA for the CDR3: TGTGCCAGCAGGGAGGGACAGAACTATGGCTACACCTTC.